These 29 T cell receptor beta chains came from one sample sequenced in a study of OX40 agonist ivuxolimab in advanced cancers. TCRdb's table, derived via immunoSEQ multiplex PCR, lists solely in-frame clones and lacks some. The data show around 60,000 clones, about 86% seen once. The sequencing used CD4+ or CD8+ T cells sorted from blood, collected in a trial of the OX40 agonist ivuxolimab. All receptors derive from an adult with an advanced solid tumor such as melanoma, head and neck, liver or kidney cancer.

The V call is TRBV19, the J call TRBJ2-6; a weak D match, TRBD2 (5 bases). Germline V CDR1 and CDR2: LNHDA, SQIVND (reference sequence). V dropped 10 bases and J dropped 1 base, with 11 bases sitting between them. The CDR3 runs to 14 residues. The CDR3 DNA follows: TGTGCCACAACCGGGGTTTCTGGGGCCAACGTCCTGACTTTC. It codes for CATTGVSGANVLTF.

This chain connects TRBV4-2 to TRBJ1-5; D gene uncertain. V was shortened by 0 bases and J by 5 bases, with 5 bases between the two germline ends. Germline CDR1 LGHNA, CDR2 YNFKEQ. This CDR3 region has 13 residues. CDR3 DNA sequence: TGTGCCAGCAGCCAAGAAGCAGATCAGCCCCAGCATTTT. This sequence encodes CASSQEADQPQHF.

CDR3 in DNA: TGTGCCAGTACCCCCAGAGTGGGACAGGGGGAAGAAAAACTGTTTTTT. Translation: CASTPRVGQGEEKLFF. The gene calls are TRBV19 and TRBJ1-4, with 11 bases aligning to TRBD1. CDR3 length equals 16 residues. V shed 7 bases, J shed 8 bases, and the junction held 12 bases outside the gene matches. Germline V CDR1 and CDR2: LNHDA, SQIVND (reference sequence).

J is TRBJ2-7 and V is TRBV19; 10 positions agree with TRBD2. The CDR3 is made up of 16 amino acids. CDR1 and CDR2 (germline): LNHDA, SQIVND (reference sequence). V gave up 5 bases and J gave up 0 bases; unmatched junction bases: 7. The DNA for the CDR3 is TGTGCCAGTAGTCCTCCTAGCGGGGGCTTCTCCTACGAGCAGTACTTC. This sequence encodes CASSPPSGGFSYEQYF.

The V call is TRBV5-1, the J call TRBJ2-3; 10 nucleotides match TRBD2. Looked up from germline, CDR1 is SGHRS and CDR2 is YFSETQ. The length of the CDR3 is 13 residues. The J segment lost 14 bases and the V segment lost 5 bases, leaving 11 bases of the junction unmatched. In DNA form, the CDR3 reads TGCGCCAGCAGGCTAGCGGGGGCCCCCCAGGGGTATTTT. Encoded protein: CASRLAGAPQGYF.

The CDR3 sequence: CASRSPGAGNNEQFF. The CDR3 DNA reads as TGTGCCAGTAGAAGCCCGGGGGCTGGTAACAATGAGCAGTTCTTC. The chain uses TRBV19 and TRBJ2-1; D tentatively reads TRBD1 or TRBD2 (6 bases each). The CDR3 has 15 amino acids. Trimming pared 6 bases from V and 5 bases from J, leaving 17 bases between. Germline CDR1 LNHDA, CDR2 SQIVND (reference sequence). Variable domain in full (rest from reference TRBV19 and TRBJ2-1): DGGITQSPKYLFRKEGQNVTLSCEQNLNHDAMYWYRQDPGQGLRLIYYSQIVNDFQKGDIAEGYSVSREKKESFPLTVTSAQKNPTAFYLCASRSPGAGNNEQFFGPGTRLTVL.

This chain joins TRBV6-1 and TRBJ2-7; 9 bases are shared with TRBD1. Germline CDR1 MNHNS, CDR2 SASEGT. With 7 bases clipped from V and 3 bases from J, the junction kept 13 bases outside the gene matches. CDR3 length: 16 residues. The CDR3, as DNA: TGTGCCAGCAACGAAGCGACAGGGGGAGGCGTCTACGAGCAGTACTTC. Translation: CASNEATGGGVYEQYF.

J is TRBJ2-7 and V is TRBV6-1; a possible D gene is TRBD2 (5 bases). TRBJ2-5 explains the end of the DNA better; the J call may be wrong. The length of the CDR3 is 11 residues. CDR1 and CDR2 (germline): MNHNS, SASEGT. Here the CDR3 reads CASGRGETQYF. The CDR3 nucleotides read TGTGCCAGCGGGAGAGGAGAGACCCAGTACTTC.

This chain connects TRBV29-1 to TRBJ2-2, with 8 bases aligning to TRBD2. The CDR3 totals 14 residues. The V and J ends lost 4 bases and 6 bases, in that order; junction bases with no gene match: 7. The germline V gene has CDR1 SQVTM and CDR2 ANQGSEA. The CDR3 protein is CSVVGGLGSGELFF. CDR3 sequence (DNA): TGCAGCGTTGTCGGGGGACTAGGCTCCGGGGAGCTGTTTTTT.

This clone was seen only a few times. This chain connects TRBV7-3 to TRBJ2-3; the match to TRBD2 covers 11 bases. J lost 8 bases, V lost 4 bases, and 11 bases had no gene match. Germline V CDR1 and CDR2: SGHTA, FQGTGA. There are 16 residues in the CDR3. This chain's CDR3 is CASSSPGLAVPRTQYF. The CDR3 nucleotides are TGTGCCAGCAGCTCTCCGGGACTAGCGGTCCCGCGTACGCAGTATTTT.

In nucleotides, the CDR3 is TGTGCCAGCAGCCCAGGGACAGGGGGGACCGAGCAGTACTTC. It codes for CASSPGTGGTEQYF. V is TRBV7-3 and J is TRBJ2-7; TRBD1 agrees at 11 bases. The V gene end was trimmed by 5 bases and the J gene end by 6 bases; junction bases not matched to a gene: 6. The CDR3 consists of 14 residues. Per the germline V gene, CDR1 is SGHTA and CDR2 is FQGTGA.

The rearrangement links TRBV18 to TRBJ2-2, with D tentatively TRBD2 (6 bases). Looked up from germline, CDR1 is KGHSH and CDR2 is LQKENI. V shed 2 bases and J shed 3 bases, with 10 bases lying between them. The CDR3 has 15 amino acids. For the CDR3, the DNA is TGTGCCAGCTCACCAGGAGGGGCAGACACCGGGGAGCTGTTTTTT. It encodes CASSPGGADTGELFF.

The chain recombines TRBV7-2 with TRBJ2-5; D possibly corresponds to TRBD2 (7 bases). CDR1 and CDR2 from the germline V gene are SGHTA and FQGNSA. The CDR3 sequence is 17 residues long. Deletions cut 1 base from V and 4 bases from J, with 19 bases between. The CDR3, as DNA: TGTGCCAGCAGCTTAGGGCCTATAGGCGGGGGCGGAGAGACCCAGTACTTC. Translated: CASSLGPIGGGGETQYF.

The chain recombines TRBV5-1 with TRBJ2-1; 14 nucleotides match TRBD2. The CDR3 is 17 residues long. Germline trimming cut 0 bases from V and 9 bases from J; bases unmatched to any gene: 8. The germline V gene has CDR1 SGHRS and CDR2 YFSETQ. CDR3 nucleotide sequence: TGCGCCAGCAGCTTGGGGACTAGCGGGAGGTTATTGGGTGAGCAGTTCTTC. It encodes CASSLGTSGRLLGEQFF.

This chain uses TRBV18 with TRBJ1-1; D ambiguous. CDR3 length: 15 amino acids. Germline V gene lookup returns CDR1 KGHSH and CDR2 LQKENI. V was clipped by 0 bases and J by 2 bases, with 10 bases between them. The DNA of the CDR3 is TGTGCCAGCTCACCACCTGCCCGGGTAAACACTGAAGCTTTCTTT. Translated, it gives CASSPPARVNTEAFF.

This chain joins TRBV2 and TRBJ1-3; 8 positions match TRBD1. Germline values: CDR1 SNHLY, CDR2 FYNNEI. V trimming: 6 bases; J trimming: 2 bases; junction bases outside the gene matches: 3. The CDR3 runs 14 residues. The CDR3 nucleotides are TGTGCCAGCAGGAGGGACAGGACTGGAAACACCATATATTTT. Its translation: CASRRDRTGNTIYF.

The chain recombines TRBV7-9 with TRBJ2-2; D call uncertain. There are 15 residues in the CDR3. Germline loops: CDR1 SEHNR, CDR2 FQNEAQ (reference sequence). V lost 5 bases, J lost 2 bases, and 12 bases lay in between. CDR3 protein: CASSQPERNTGELFF. CDR3 nucleotides: TGTGCCAGCAGCCAACCGGAGAGAAACACCGGGGAGCTGTTTTTT.

This chain joins TRBV5-4 and TRBJ2-3; the match to TRBD2 covers 10 bases. The V gene end was trimmed by 4 bases and the J gene end by 2 bases; junction bases not matched to a gene: 7. This CDR3 spans 16 amino acids. Germline lookup yields CDR1 SGHNT and CDR2 YYREEE (reference sequence). The CDR3 DNA reads TGTGCCAGCAGCCTCGGACTAGCGGTTAACACAGATACGCAGTATTTT. As protein: CASSLGLAVNTDTQYF.

The chain carries TRBV5-4 and TRBJ2-7, with TRBD2 matching 8 bases. The CDR3 runs to 16 residues. The V segment lost 1 base and the J segment 2 bases; nucleotides outside the gene matches: 8. Germline V gives CDR1 SGHNT, CDR2 YYREEE (reference sequence). CDR3: CASSLPSGRSTYEQYF. CDR3 in DNA: TGTGCCAGCAGCTTGCCCAGCGGGAGATCCACCTACGAGCAGTACTTC.

This clone is deemed medium-sized. V is TRBV11-3 and J is TRBJ2-1, with D uncertain. Trimming stripped 5 bases from V and 5 bases from J, with 13 bases between. The CDR3 sequence is 14 residues long. CDR1 and CDR2 from the germline V gene are SGHNT and YENEEA. The CDR3 DNA is TGTGCCAGCAGCCCTAACGCCTGGAACAATGAGCAGTTCTTC. Amino acids: CASSPNAWNNEQFF.

The chain couples TRBV5-5 to TRBJ1-2; 7 bases fit TRBD1. The V segment lost 7 bases and the J segment 4 bases; nucleotides outside the gene matches: 7. The germline V gene has CDR1 SGHKS and CDR2 YYEKEE (reference sequence). This CDR3 is built from 13 residues. The DNA of the CDR3 is TGTGCCAGCGGCTCCAGGGGGTTCTATGGCTACACCTTC. Translating gives CASGSRGFYGYTF.

V gene TRBV10-1 combines with J gene TRBJ2-3; TRBD1 matches 7 bases. The CDR3 spans 13 residues. Germline V CDR1 and CDR2: WNHNN, SYGVQD (reference sequence). The ends lost 8 bases at V and 0 bases at J; junction bases unmatched: 2. The CDR3 loop reads CASRDSSTDTQYF. CDR3 in DNA: TGCGCCAGCCGGGACAGTAGCACAGATACGCAGTATTTT.

V is TRBV14 and J is TRBJ1-5; 8 positions agree with TRBD1. Germline CDR1 and CDR2: SGHDN and FVKESK. The junction had 14 bases not matched to a gene; V was cut back by 1 base and J by 6 bases. The CDR3 has 18 amino acids. CDR3 protein: CASSQVKLNRGSVQPQHF. DNA of the CDR3: TGTGCCAGCAGCCAAGTGAAATTGAACAGGGGGTCGGTTCAGCCCCAGCATTTT.

A word on this clone: The identical CDR3 is also encoded by other nucleotide sequences in the sample. This chain joins TRBV2 and TRBJ1-1, with D hard to call. V was cut by 3 bases and J by 1 base, with 3 bases left in between. CDR1 is SNHLY, CDR2 FYNNEI, per germline. The CDR3 has 12 residues. CDR3 region: CASSDPNTEAFF. The CDR3 DNA reads as TGTGCCAGCAGTGACCCGAACACTGAAGCTTTCTTT.

Concerning this clone: Different DNA sequences within this sample yield the same CDR3. The gene calls are TRBV28 and TRBJ1-4; 8 bases are a match to TRBD1. J was trimmed by 7 bases and V by 5 bases; bases with no gene match: 6. The CDR3 sequence is 14 residues long. CDR1 and CDR2 (germline): MDHEN, SYDVKM. The CDR3 nucleotides are TGTGCCAGCAGTCTAACAGGGGGAAGTGAAAAACTGTTTTTT. Translating it yields CASSLTGGSEKLFF.

The rearrangement links TRBV25-1 to TRBJ1-6; TRBD1 matches 7 bases. CDR1 and CDR2 from the germline V gene are MGHDK and SYGVNS. J was trimmed by 5 bases and V by 6 bases; bases with no gene match: 7. The CDR3 runs 15 residues. CDR3 residues: CASRDRDSHNSPLHF. CDR3 DNA sequence: TGTGCCAGCAGGGACCGGGACAGTCATAATTCACCCCTCCACTTT.

The chain couples TRBV10-3 to TRBJ2-7; D may match TRBD1 or TRBD2 (5 bases each). With 0 bases removed from V and 7 bases from J, the gap between germline ends came to 16 bases. CDR3 length: 15 residues. Per germline, CDR1 ENHRY and CDR2 SYGVKD. The chain's CDR3 is CAISESGTPEWEQYF. For the CDR3, the DNA is TGTGCCATCAGTGAGTCGGGGACCCCGGAGTGGGAGCAGTACTTC.

The V and J genes are TRBV6-6 and TRBJ1-3; D uncertain. The CDR3 length is 14 residues. The germline gives CDR1 MNHNY, CDR2 SVGAGI (reference sequence). Trimming pared 6 bases from V and 1 base from J, leaving 10 bases between. The CDR3 loop reads CASRPDGSGNTIYF. For the CDR3, the DNA is TGTGCCAGCAGACCTGACGGATCTGGAAACACCATATATTTT.

J is TRBJ1-1 and V is TRBV28; D gene uncertain. The V end was cut by 5 bases, the J end by 12 bases, with 13 bases between. This CDR3 contains 11 residues. The germline CDR1 and CDR2 sequences are MDHEN and SYDVKM. CDR3 nucleotide sequence: TGTGCCAGCAGTAACCCTACTAGGTCTTTCTTT. Its translation is CASSNPTRSFF.